These T cell receptor beta chains were read from a single sample in a study of cytomegalovirus exposure and HLA in healthy donors. TCRdb's copy holds only in-frame clones and misses some; the assay was immunoSEQ multiplex PCR. The table has around 150,000 clones, roughly 80% seen once; the top ten hold 1.5% to 2%. Sequences were obtained from PBMCs. The receptors were sampled from a woman aged 40 to 50 in good health and CMV-seronegative. The CDR3 runs from the conserved cysteine through the conserved F or W. A D gene is named only where the DNA matches it firmly. The listing skips clone size in some rows; elsewhere it reads once, few, many or a size class.

J	V	size	D	CDR3	DNA
TRBJ1-1	TRBV27	NA	TRBD1	CASSPPRRQGIRNMNTEAFF	TGTGCCAGCAGTCCCCCCCGACGACAGGGGATTCGGAACATGAACACTGAAGCTTTCTTT
TRBJ2-7	TRBV10-2	NA	NA	CASSELTSYEQYF	TGCGCCAGCAGTGAGTTGACTTCCTACGAGCAGTACTTC
TRBJ1-1	TRBV19	NA	NA	CASSIEGAANTEAFF	TGTGCCAGTAGTATAGAGGGGGCAGCTAACACTGAAGCTTTCTTT
TRBJ1-2	TRBV7-2	once	TRBD1	CASSLWGTENYGYTF	TGTGCCAGCAGCTTATGGGGGACAGAGAACTATGGCTACACCTTC
TRBJ1-1	TRBV5-1	NA	NA	CASSLTGTDEAFF	TGCGCCAGCAGCTTGACAGGCACCGATGAAGCTTTCTTT
TRBJ2-7	TRBV6-1	NA	NA	CASSMTGYLREQYF	TGTGCCAGCAGTATGACAGGTTACCTACGCGAGCAGTACTTC
TRBJ1-4	TRBV25-1	NA	NA	CASSATTDSNEKLFF	TGTGCCAGCAGTGCTACGACAGATTCTAATGAAAAACTGTTTTTT
TRBJ1-5	TRBV29-1	NA	NA	CSVGDINQPQHF	TGCAGCGTTGGGGACATCAATCAGCCCCAGCATTTT
TRBJ2-7	TRBV11-2	few	TRBD1	CASSVDRYQNEQYF	TGTGCCAGCAGCGTGGACAGGTATCAAAACGAGCAGTACTTC
TRBJ1-2	TRBV7-8	NA	NA	CASSLDGGRDGYTF	TGTGCCAGCAGCTTAGACGGGGGGCGGGATGGCTACACCTTC
TRBJ2-1	TRBV2	NA	NA	CASSASANEQFF	TGTGCCAGCAGTGCTAGCGCCAATGAGCAGTTCTTC
TRBJ1-4	TRBV11-2	once	TRBD1	CASSSYDRDNEKLFF	TGTGCCAGCAGCTCCTACGACAGGGACAATGAAAAACTGTTTTTT
TRBJ2-7	TRBV4-2	NA	NA	CASSQRPQQGYEQYF	TGTGCCAGCAGCCAACGGCCACAGCAGGGCTACGAGCAGTACTTC
TRBJ2-3	TRBV7-8	NA	NA	CASSLTRRFPDTQYF	TGTGCCAGCAGCTTAACTCGGAGATTTCCAGATACGCAGTATTTT
TRBJ1-1	TRBV5-1	NA	NA	CASSLDSRIEVSEAFF	TGCGCCAGCAGCTTGGATTCACGGATCGAGGTTTCTGAAGCTTTCTTT
TRBJ1-4	TRBV4-2	NA	NA	CASSQDYPATNEKLFF	TGTGCCAGCAGCCAAGATTATCCGGCAACTAATGAAAAACTGTTTTTT
TRBJ2-3	TRBV7-9	NA	NA	CASSSGLASTDTQYF	TGTGCCAGCAGTTCAGGGCTAGCGAGCACAGATACGCAGTATTTT
TRBJ1-1	TRBV18	once	NA	CASSATGTRAEAFF	TGTGCCAGCTCAGCAACAGGGACCAGGGCTGAAGCTTTCTTT
TRBJ2-2	TRBV2	NA	NA	CASSPGSTTGELFF	TGTGCCAGCAGTCCCGGGTCGACGACCGGGGAGCTGTTTTTT
TRBJ2-7	TRBV13	NA	NA	CASSRGREPYEQYF	TGTGCCAGCAGTAGAGGACGGGAGCCCTACGAGCAGTACTTC
TRBJ2-1	TRBV5-1	NA	TRBD2	CATSGGGRAYNEQFF	TGCGCCACCTCCGGCGGCGGGAGGGCCTACAATGAGCAGTTCTTC
TRBJ2-1	TRBV6-1	few	TRBD1	CASSLGTGFYNEQFF	TGTGCCTCCTCTCTAGGGACAGGGTTCTACAATGAGCAGTTCTTC
TRBJ1-6	TRBV7-9	NA	TRBD1	CASSNSGGANSPLHF	TGTGCCAGCAGCAACTCAGGGGGAGCTAATTCACCCCTCCACTTT
TRBJ2-5	TRBV2	NA	NA	CASRFTLRGLGETQYF	TGTGCCAGCAGGTTTACTTTACGGGGATTAGGAGAGACCCAGTACTTC
TRBJ2-1	TRBV2	NA	TRBD1	CASRWTGDNEQFF	TGTGCCAGCAGGTGGACAGGGGACAATGAGCAGTTCTTC
TRBJ1-2	TRBV19	NA	TRBD1	CATQTGYGYTF	TGTGCCACACAGACAGGGTATGGCTACACCTTC